Given below is one T cell receptor beta chain in context. Its antigen remains unknown. The germline V gene has CDR1 KGHSH and CDR2 LQKENI. V shed 5 bases, J shed 2 bases, and the junction held 7 bases outside the gene matches. This CDR3 is built from 16 residues. This record belongs to a study of T cell responses to AZD1222 COVID-19 vaccine. Study outcomes and limitations: The peak T cell response came first, and repertoires were sampled only after it.

Measured with immunoSEQ multiplex PCR; TCRdb has only the in-frame clones, and not every one. Of fewer than 150,000 clones listed, around 90% are singletons. The source is an adult in good health. The chain joins TRBV18 to TRBJ1-1, with 11 positions matching TRBD1. The source material was peripheral blood, sampled on day 0 of AZD1222 vaccination. Here the CDR3 DNA reads TGTGCCAGCTCAACGGGACAGGGGGTAGGTAACACTGAAGCTTTCTTT. This gives the protein CASSTGQGVGNTEAFF.